This TCR beta chain was recovered during a study of blood T cell repertoires in COVID-19. Original processing methods: Nucleated cell counts were estimated from reference gene primer amplification. Some clones are missing from TCRdb's copy, which holds only in-frame ones; the method was immunoSEQ multiplex PCR. The DNA gave D and trimming, while V, J and clone size come from that table. The data contain about 400,000 clones, approximately 87% of them singletons. V was trimmed by 5 bases and J by 3 bases, leaving 8 bases between them. The CDR3 loop spans 11 amino acids. CDR1 and CDR2 (germline): DFQATT, SNEGSKA (reference sequence). Self-reported history from a screening survey and questionnaire set each donor's cohort.

This clonotype was sampled from a woman in her thirties with acute COVID-19. V usage is TRBV20-1 and J usage is TRBJ2-7; D might be TRBD2 (5 bases). The source material was PBMCs or T cells enriched from blood (not recorded which). As DNA, the CDR3 is TGCAGTGCTTACGGGGACTACGAGCAGTACTTC. Its translation is CSAYGDYEQYF.